Below, 26 T cell receptor beta chains from the same sample are listed, as sequenced in a study of blood T cells in healthy people across ages. PCR was performed a second time for roughly 7 to 12 cycles using a sample-barcoded 5' primer and a J-beta primer mix. TCRdb itself ran the 5' RACE reads through MiXCR, one entry per CDR3 protein. The sample records about 900,000 distinct CDR3 sequences, about 59% being singletons. Source material: blood. These receptors originate from a man aged 25 to 45 in good health.

This clonotype has only one observation. V gene TRBV27 combines with J gene TRBJ2-6; D is unclear. The CDR3 runs 15 residues. V was trimmed by 7 bases and J by 5 bases, leaving 15 bases between them. Germline V gives CDR1 MNHEY, CDR2 SMNVEV (reference sequence). The CDR3 protein is CASTSRARWANVLTF. CDR3 nucleotides: TGTGCCAGCACCAGTCGGGCTCGCTGGGCCAACGTCCTGACTTTC.

CDR3 DNA: TGTGCCAGCAGCCCCGGGCAAATCGGTGAGACCCAGTACTTC. The encoded protein is CASSPGQIGETQYF. This chain connects TRBV7-3 to TRBJ2-5; D not certain. The CDR3 consists of 14 residues. Germline V gene data show CDR1 as SGHTA and CDR2 as FQGTGA. Trimming removed 5 bases from V and 5 bases from J, with 15 bases in between.

In this sample, this clonotype turned up once. The chain recombines TRBV7-2 with TRBJ1-2; D might be TRBD1 (5 bases). Per the germline V gene, CDR1 is SGHTA and CDR2 is FQGNSA. The CDR3 runs 14 residues. Trimming took off 5 bases at V and 8 bases at J, with 18 bases between the two ends. DNA of the CDR3: TGTGCCAGCAGCGCCGGAGGGGTTTTGAGGGGCTACACCTTC. The encoded protein is CASSAGGVLRGYTF. The full variable domain, completed using reference TRBV7-2 and TRBJ1-2, is GAGVSQSPSNKVTEKGKDVELRCDPISGHTALYWYRQSLGQGLEFLIYFQGNSAPDKSGLPSDRFSAERTGGSVSTLTIQRTQQEDSAVYLCASSAGGVLRGYTFGSGTRLTVV.

The J gene is TRBJ2-5, the V gene TRBV20-1, with 10 bases fitting TRBD2. The germline V gene has CDR1 DFQATT and CDR2 SNEGSKA (reference sequence). The CDR3 runs 15 residues. V trimming: 3 bases; J trimming: 11 bases; junction bases outside the gene matches: 15. CDR3 sequence reads: CSARRGSGGFDEQYF. In DNA form, the CDR3 reads TGCAGTGCTAGGAGGGGTAGCGGGGGGTTCGATGAGCAGTACTTC.

The V call is TRBV7-2, the J call TRBJ2-3, with 11 positions matching TRBD2. The CDR3 length is 17 residues. Germline assignment: CDR1 SGHTA and CDR2 FQGNSA. V lost 4 bases and J lost 1; bases outside the gene matches: 7. Written as DNA, the CDR3 is TGTGCCAGCAGCTCCTATTCGGGACTAGCGGGCACAGATACGCAGTATTTT. Encoded protein: CASSSYSGLAGTDTQYF.

This clonotype has a count of ten or more. The chain uses TRBV5-1 and TRBJ2-5; no clear D. V lost 0 bases, J lost 7 bases, and 13 bases lay in between. Per the germline V gene, CDR1 is SGHRS and CDR2 is YFSETQ. This CDR3 comprises 14 residues. The CDR3 bases are TGCGCCAGCAGCTTGGGAGAGCCGGGCGGGACCCAGTACTTC. Translation: CASSLGEPGGTQYF.

The chain is built from TRBV6-2 or TRBV6-3 and TRBJ2-1, with a tentative D call TRBD2 (5 bases). Deletions cut 5 bases from V and 10 bases from J, with 27 bases between. From germline, CDR1 is MNHEY and CDR2 SVGEGT. CDR3 length equals 17 residues. The CDR3 DNA reads TGTGCCAGCAGTCAATTTTCCGGGATAAAAAACGGCGGAGAGCAGTTCTTC. It translates to CASSQFSGIKNGGEQFF.

This clonotype was seen once. This sequence joins TRBV12-3 or TRBV12-4 and TRBJ1-2; a possible D gene is TRBD1 (6 bases). The CDR3 extends over 14 amino acids. V was cut by 1 base and J by 7 bases, with 13 bases left in between. CDR3 sequence (DNA): TGTGCCAGCAGTTTAGACAGGGAGGCGGTTGGCTACACCTTC. It yields the protein CASSLDREAVGYTF.

The chain has TRBV12-3 or TRBV12-4 and TRBJ2-1, with 13 bases lining up with TRBD2. This CDR3 contains 15 residues. J lost 11 bases, V lost 5 bases, and 9 bases had no gene match. CDR3: CASSTPGLAGSQQFF. CDR3 DNA sequence: TGTGCCAGCAGTACGCCGGGACTAGCGGGGTCCCAGCAGTTCTTC.

The chain uses TRBV20-1 and TRBJ2-7; 9 positions agree with TRBD2. The length of the CDR3 is 15 residues. J was trimmed by 0 bases and V by 5 bases; bases with no gene match: 8. Germline V lookup: CDR1 DFQATT, CDR2 SNEGSKA (reference sequence). CDR3 DNA sequence: TGCAGTGCTGGGCTCGGGACTAGCCTCTCCTACGAGCAGTACTTC. Translated, it gives CSAGLGTSLSYEQYF.

The J gene is TRBJ1-2, the V gene TRBV5-1; 7 bases line up with TRBD1. The CDR3 is 14 residues long. The germline V gene encodes CDR1 SGHRS and CDR2 YFSETQ. V dropped 4 bases and J dropped 8; count of bases not matched to a gene: 11. The CDR3 loop reads CASSGKTGSYGYTF. The CDR3 DNA sequence: TGCGCCAGCAGCGGGAAGACAGGGTCTTACGGCTACACCTTC.

Remarks on this clonotype: The junction does not match germline at one end; this may be a read error. The CDR3 sequence is CSAAPASGQETEYF. In DNA, the CDR3 is TGCAGTGCCGCCCCCGCTAGCGGGCAAGAGACCGAGTACTTC. V gene TRBV20-1 combines with J gene TRBJ2-5, with TRBD2 matching over 8 bases. The CDR3 spans 14 residues. Germline V gives CDR1 DFQATT, CDR2 SNEGSKA (reference sequence).

The chain carries TRBV9 and TRBJ1-2; D might be TRBD1 (5 bases). Trimming cost V 3 bases and J 4 bases, with 16 bases left between them. CDR3 length: 15 amino acids. The germline V gene encodes CDR1 SGDLS and CDR2 YYNGEE. The CDR3 DNA reads as TGTGCCAGCAGCGCCTACTCCGGGGGAACCTATGGCTACACCTTC. The encoded protein is CASSAYSGGTYGYTF.

This clonotype has a handful of counts. The gene calls are TRBV12-3 or TRBV12-4 and TRBJ2-7; D is perhaps TRBD1 or TRBD2 (5 bases each). This CDR3 spans 13 amino acids. V was pared by 5 bases and J by 7 bases, with 15 bases between. The CDR3 DNA follows: TGTGCCAGCAGTCTCGGGACCCACAATGAGCAGTACTTC. Translation: CASSLGTHNEQYF.

The rearrangement links TRBV3-1 to TRBJ2-3; D remains unclear. V was clipped by 0 bases and J by 2 bases, with 15 bases between them. There are 17 residues in the CDR3. Per germline, CDR1 LGHDT and CDR2 YNNKEL (reference sequence). Written as DNA, the CDR3 is TGTGCCAGCAGCCAAGAGTTGACAATGGCCCTCACAGATACGCAGTATTTT. Translating it yields CASSQELTMALTDTQYF.

V and J are TRBV12-3 or TRBV12-4 and TRBJ2-5; 10 positions agree with TRBD2. TRBJ2-7 matches the DNA end more closely, so the J call is doubtful. The length of the CDR3 is 16 residues. The CDR3 DNA follows: TGTGCCAGCAGTCCCCGTCTAGCGGGGGTCCCCTACGAGCAGTACTTC. Translating it yields CASSPRLAGVPYEQYF.

The genes are TRBV4-3 and TRBJ2-7; D may match TRBD1 or TRBD2 (6 bases each). V gave up 2 bases and J gave up 2 bases, with 13 bases separating them. This CDR3 spans 15 amino acids. CDR1 and CDR2 from the germline V gene are LGHNA and YSLEER. This CDR3 is CASSQWRGAPYEQYF. CDR3 sequence (DNA): TGCGCCAGCAGCCAATGGAGGGGGGCCCCCTACGAGCAGTACTTC.

The rearrangement joins TRBV4-2 to TRBJ2-1, with TRBD2 matching over 7 bases. Trimming at V came to 0 bases and at J to 0 bases, leaving 11 bases not matched to a gene. The CDR3 is 19 residues long. The germline gives CDR1 LGHNA, CDR2 YNFKEQ. The CDR3 DNA follows: TGTGCCAGCAGCCAAGAGGATTCTGGGCGGGGGAGCTCCTACAATGAGCAGTTCTTC. This translates into CASSQEDSGRGSSYNEQFF.

The rearrangement joins TRBV28 to TRBJ2-4; 9 bases fit TRBD1. TRBJ2-7 matches the DNA end more closely, so the J call is doubtful. Germline V gives CDR1 MDHEN, CDR2 SYDVKM. CDR3 length: 16 residues. CDR3 in amino acids: CASSLPPGTGSHEQYF. In nucleotides, the CDR3 is TGTGCCAGCAGTCTCCCTCCCGGGACAGGGTCCCACGAGCAGTACTTC.

V is TRBV9 and J is TRBJ2-5; TRBD2 aligns across 8 bases. V lost 0 bases to trimming and J lost 5 bases; unmatched junction nucleotides: 6. CDR3 length: 15 amino acids. Germline CDR1 is SGDLS and CDR2 is YYNGEE. The CDR3 protein is CASSVEVAGWETQYF. DNA of the CDR3: TGTGCCAGCAGCGTAGAAGTAGCGGGGTGGGAGACCCAGTACTTC.

This sequence joins TRBV6-2 or TRBV6-3 and TRBJ2-6, with D unresolved. Germline V gives CDR1 MNHEY, CDR2 SVGEGT. Trimming left V 7 bases short and J 3 bases short, with 7 bases between. The CDR3 sequence is 13 residues long. The CDR3 here is CASTIGGANVLTF. DNA of the CDR3: TGTGCCAGCACCATCGGTGGGGCCAACGTCCTGACTTTC.

With respect to this clonotype: Its ends do not fully match the called genes, so a read error is possible. The chain links TRBV7-3 to TRBJ1-2; maybe TRBD1 (5 bases). This CDR3 is built from 13 residues. Germline assignment: CDR1 SGHTA and CDR2 FQGTGA. Here the CDR3 DNA reads TGTGCCGGCAGCTTAGAGGGGCTTTATGGCTACACCTTC. Residues: CAGSLEGLYGYTF.

In its sample, this clonotype was seen once. The chain carries TRBV20-1 and TRBJ1-5, with TRBD1 matching 7 bases. J gave up 5 bases and V 5 bases, and 9 bases lay outside the gene matches. The length of the CDR3 is 14 residues. Germline CDR1 DFQATT, CDR2 SNEGSKA (reference sequence). CDR3 region: CSARQGIVDQPQHF. As DNA, the CDR3 is TGCAGTGCTCGACAGGGTATCGTGGATCAGCCCCAGCATTTT.

The rearrangement joins TRBV4-2 to TRBJ2-1, with 11 bases that match TRBD2. Germline V lookup: CDR1 LGHNA, CDR2 YNFKEQ. V was clipped by 3 bases and J by 8 bases; unmatched bases: 9. The CDR3 contains 16 residues. The CDR3 DNA sequence: TGTGCCAGCAGCCAGGTACTAGCGGGAGAGGGGCATGAGCAGTTCTTC. Amino acid sequence: CASSQVLAGEGHEQFF.

The chain carries TRBV15 and TRBJ2-3; no definite D call. CDR3 length: 14 amino acids. Germline-derived CDR1 and CDR2 are LNHNV and YYDKDF (reference sequence). V was pared by 0 bases and J by 6 bases, with 10 bases between. The CDR3 DNA sequence: TGTGCCACCAGCAGAGATCGGGTTAGGGATACGCAGTATTTT. Translation gives CATSRDRVRDTQYF.

The rearrangement uses TRBV18 and TRBJ1-1; TRBD1 might be the D (5 bases). The CDR3 totals 12 residues. The germline gives CDR1 KGHSH, CDR2 LQKENI. V was trimmed by 2 bases and J by 8 bases, leaving 9 bases between them. CDR3 protein: CASSPEGHEAFF. For the CDR3, the DNA is TGTGCCAGCTCACCAGAGGGGCACGAAGCTTTCTTT. The whole variable domain, remainder taken from reference TRBV18 and TRBJ1-1, is NAGVMQNPRHLVRRRGQEARLRCSPMKGHSHVYWYRQLPEEGLKFMVYLQKENIIDESGMPKERFSAEFPKEGPSILRIQQVVRGDSAAYFCASSPEGHEAFFGQGTRLTVV.